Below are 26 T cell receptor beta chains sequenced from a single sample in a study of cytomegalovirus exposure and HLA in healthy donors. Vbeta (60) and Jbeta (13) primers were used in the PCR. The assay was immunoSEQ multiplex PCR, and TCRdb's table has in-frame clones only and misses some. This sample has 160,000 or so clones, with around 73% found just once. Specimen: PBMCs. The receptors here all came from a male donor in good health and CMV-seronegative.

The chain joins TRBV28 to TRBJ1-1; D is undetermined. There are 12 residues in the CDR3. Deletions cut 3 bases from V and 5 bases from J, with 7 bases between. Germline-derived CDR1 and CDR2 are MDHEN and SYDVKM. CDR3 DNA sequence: TGTGCCAGCAGTTTGTTTAATACTGAAGCTTTCTTT. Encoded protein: CASSLFNTEAFF.

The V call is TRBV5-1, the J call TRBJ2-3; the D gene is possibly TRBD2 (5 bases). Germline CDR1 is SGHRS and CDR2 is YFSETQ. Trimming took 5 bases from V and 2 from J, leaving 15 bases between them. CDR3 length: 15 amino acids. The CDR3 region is CASRDASQVTDTQYF. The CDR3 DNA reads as TGCGCCAGCAGGGACGCTAGCCAGGTCACAGATACGCAGTATTTT.

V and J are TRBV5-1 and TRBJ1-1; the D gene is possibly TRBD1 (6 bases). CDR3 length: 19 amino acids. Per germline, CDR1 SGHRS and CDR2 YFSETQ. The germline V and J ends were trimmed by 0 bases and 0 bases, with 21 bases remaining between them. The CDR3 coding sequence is TGCGCCAGCAGCTTGGGTGTTCGGGACACGGAGGTCCTGAACACTGAAGCTTTCTTT. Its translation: CASSLGVRDTEVLNTEAFF.

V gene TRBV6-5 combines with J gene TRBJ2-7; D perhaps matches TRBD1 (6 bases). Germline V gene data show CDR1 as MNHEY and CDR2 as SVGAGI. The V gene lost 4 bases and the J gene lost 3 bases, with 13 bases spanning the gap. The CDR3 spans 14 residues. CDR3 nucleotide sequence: TGTGCCAGCAGTTGGGGGCCCTTGCTCTACGAGCAGTACTTC. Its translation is CASSWGPLLYEQYF.

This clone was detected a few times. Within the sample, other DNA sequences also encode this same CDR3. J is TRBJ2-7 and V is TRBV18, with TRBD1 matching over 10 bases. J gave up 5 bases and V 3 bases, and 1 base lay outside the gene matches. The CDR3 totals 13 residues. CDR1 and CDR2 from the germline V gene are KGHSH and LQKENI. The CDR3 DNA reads TGTGCCAGCTCACCCGGGACAGGGGACGAGCAGTACTTC. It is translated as CASSPGTGDEQYF.

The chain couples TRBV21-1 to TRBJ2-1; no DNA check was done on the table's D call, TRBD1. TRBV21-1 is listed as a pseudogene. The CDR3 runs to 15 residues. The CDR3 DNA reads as TGTGCCAGCAGCAACCAGGGGCGCGAATACAATGAGCAGTTCTTC. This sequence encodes CASSNQGREYNEQFF.

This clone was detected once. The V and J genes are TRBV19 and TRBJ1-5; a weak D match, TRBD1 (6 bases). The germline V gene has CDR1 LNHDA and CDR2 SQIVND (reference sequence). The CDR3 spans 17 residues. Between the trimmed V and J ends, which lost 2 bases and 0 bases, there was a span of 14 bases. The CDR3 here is CASSILRDTLSNQPQHF. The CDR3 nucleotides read TGTGCCAGTAGTATACTCCGGGACACCCTTAGCAATCAGCCCCAGCATTTT.

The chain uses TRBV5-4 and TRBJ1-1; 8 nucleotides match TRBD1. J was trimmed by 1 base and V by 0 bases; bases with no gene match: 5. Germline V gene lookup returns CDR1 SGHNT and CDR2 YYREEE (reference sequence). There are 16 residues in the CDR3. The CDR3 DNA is TGTGCCAGCAGCTTGGGACAGGGGTCCGGGAACACTGAAGCTTTCTTT. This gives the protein CASSLGQGSGNTEAFF.

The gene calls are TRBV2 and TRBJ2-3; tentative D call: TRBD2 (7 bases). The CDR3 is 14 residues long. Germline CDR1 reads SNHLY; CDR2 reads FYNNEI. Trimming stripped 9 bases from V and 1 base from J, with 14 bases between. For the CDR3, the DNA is TGTGCCAGAGGGGGAACTAGCGGCACAGATACGCAGTATTTT. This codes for CARGGTSGTDTQYF.

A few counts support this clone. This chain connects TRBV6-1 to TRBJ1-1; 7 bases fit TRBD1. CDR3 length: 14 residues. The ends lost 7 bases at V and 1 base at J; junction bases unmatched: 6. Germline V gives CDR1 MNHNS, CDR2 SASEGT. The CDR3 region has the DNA TGTGCCAGCACCACAGGGGCTACGAACACTGAAGCTTTCTTT. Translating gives CASTTGATNTEAFF.

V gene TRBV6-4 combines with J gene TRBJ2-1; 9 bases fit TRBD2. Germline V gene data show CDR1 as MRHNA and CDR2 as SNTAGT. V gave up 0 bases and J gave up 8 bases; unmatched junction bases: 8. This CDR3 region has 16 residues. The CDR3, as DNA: TGTGCCAGCAGTGACTCGGGTAGCGGGAGTGGCCATGAGCAGTTCTTC. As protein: CASSDSGSGSGHEQFF.

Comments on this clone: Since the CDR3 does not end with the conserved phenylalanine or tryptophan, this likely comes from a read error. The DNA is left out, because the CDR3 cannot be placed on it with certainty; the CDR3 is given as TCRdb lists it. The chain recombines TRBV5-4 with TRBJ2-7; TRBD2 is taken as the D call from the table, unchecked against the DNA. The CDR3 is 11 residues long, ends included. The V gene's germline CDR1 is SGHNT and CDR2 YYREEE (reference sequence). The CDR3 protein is CASSKTSGSLL.

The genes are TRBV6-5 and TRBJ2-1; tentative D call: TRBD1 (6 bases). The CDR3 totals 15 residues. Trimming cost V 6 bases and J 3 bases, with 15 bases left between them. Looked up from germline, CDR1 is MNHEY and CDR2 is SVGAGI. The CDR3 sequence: CASRGDNSFYNEQFF. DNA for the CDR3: TGTGCCAGCAGGGGGGACAACTCCTTCTACAATGAGCAGTTCTTC.

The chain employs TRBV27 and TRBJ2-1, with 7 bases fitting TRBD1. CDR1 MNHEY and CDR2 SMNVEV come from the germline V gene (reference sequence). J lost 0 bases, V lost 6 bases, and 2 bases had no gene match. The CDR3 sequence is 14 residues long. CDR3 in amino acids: CASRDRSSYNEQFF. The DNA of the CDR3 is TGTGCCAGCAGGGACAGGAGCTCCTACAATGAGCAGTTCTTC.

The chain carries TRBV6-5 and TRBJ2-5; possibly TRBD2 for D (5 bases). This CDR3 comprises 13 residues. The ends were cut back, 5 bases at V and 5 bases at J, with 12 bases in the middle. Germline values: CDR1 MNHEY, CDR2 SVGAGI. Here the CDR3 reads CASSPRRGETQYF. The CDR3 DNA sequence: TGTGCCAGCAGTCCCCGCCGCGGGGAGACCCAGTACTTC.

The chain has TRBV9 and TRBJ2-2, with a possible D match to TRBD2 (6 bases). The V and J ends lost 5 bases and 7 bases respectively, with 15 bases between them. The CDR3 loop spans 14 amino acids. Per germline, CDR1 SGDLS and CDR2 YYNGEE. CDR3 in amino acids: CASSTQGGRGELFF. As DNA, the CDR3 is TGTGCCAGCAGTACCCAGGGAGGACGCGGGGAGCTGTTTTTT.

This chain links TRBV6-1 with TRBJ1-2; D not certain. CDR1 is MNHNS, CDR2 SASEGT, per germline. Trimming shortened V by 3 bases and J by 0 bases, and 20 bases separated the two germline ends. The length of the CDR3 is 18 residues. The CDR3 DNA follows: TGTGCCAGCAGTGAGTTAGGTGGCAGGCGAAAGTCTAACTATGGCTACACCTTC. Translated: CASSELGGRRKSNYGYTF.

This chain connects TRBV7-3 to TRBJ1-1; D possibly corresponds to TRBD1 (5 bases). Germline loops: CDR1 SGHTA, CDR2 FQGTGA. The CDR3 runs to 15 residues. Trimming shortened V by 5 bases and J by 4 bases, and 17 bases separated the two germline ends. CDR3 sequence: CASSKEEGRGTEAFF. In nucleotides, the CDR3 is TGTGCCAGCAGCAAAGAGGAGGGAAGGGGCACTGAAGCTTTCTTT.

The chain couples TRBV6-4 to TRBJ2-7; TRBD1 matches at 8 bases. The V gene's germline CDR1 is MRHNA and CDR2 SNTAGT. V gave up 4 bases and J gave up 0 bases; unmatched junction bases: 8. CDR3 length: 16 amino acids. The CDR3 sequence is CASSAPDRAISYEQYF. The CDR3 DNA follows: TGTGCCAGCAGTGCCCCGGACAGGGCTATCTCCTACGAGCAGTACTTC.

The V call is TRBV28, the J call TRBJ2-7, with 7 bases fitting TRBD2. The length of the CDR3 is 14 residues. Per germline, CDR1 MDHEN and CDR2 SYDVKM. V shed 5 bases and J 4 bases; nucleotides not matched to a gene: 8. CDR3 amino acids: CASSPRGEGYEQYF. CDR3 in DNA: TGTGCCAGCAGTCCTCGGGGGGAGGGTTACGAGCAGTACTTC.

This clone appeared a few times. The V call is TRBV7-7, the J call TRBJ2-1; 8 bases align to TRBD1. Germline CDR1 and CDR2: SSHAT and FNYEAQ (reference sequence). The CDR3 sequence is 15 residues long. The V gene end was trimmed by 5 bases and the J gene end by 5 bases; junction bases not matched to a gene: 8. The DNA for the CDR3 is TGTGCCAGCAGCCCACAGGGGGTGGGCGACAATGAGCAGTTCTTC. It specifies CASSPQGVGDNEQFF.

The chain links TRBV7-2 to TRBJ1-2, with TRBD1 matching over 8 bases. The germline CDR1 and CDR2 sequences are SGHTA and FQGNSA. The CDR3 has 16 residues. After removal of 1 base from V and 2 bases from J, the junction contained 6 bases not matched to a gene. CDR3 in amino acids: CASSLELAGGNYGYTF. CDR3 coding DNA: TGTGCCAGCAGCTTAGAATTGGCAGGGGGCAACTATGGCTACACCTTC.

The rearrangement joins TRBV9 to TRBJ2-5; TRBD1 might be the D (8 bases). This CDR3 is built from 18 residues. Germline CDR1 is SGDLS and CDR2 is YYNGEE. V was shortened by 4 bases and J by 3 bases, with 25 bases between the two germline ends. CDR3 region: CASSRGQAITSEKETQYF. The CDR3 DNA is TGTGCCAGCAGCCGGGGACAGGCTATTACTAGCGAGAAAGAGACCCAGTACTTC.

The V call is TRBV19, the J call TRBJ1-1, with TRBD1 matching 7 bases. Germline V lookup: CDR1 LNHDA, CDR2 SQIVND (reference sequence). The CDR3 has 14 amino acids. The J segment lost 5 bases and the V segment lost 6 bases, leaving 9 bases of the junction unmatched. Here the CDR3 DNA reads TGTGCCAGTAGCCGACAGGGATCGGGGACTGAAGCTTTCTTT. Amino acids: CASSRQGSGTEAFF.

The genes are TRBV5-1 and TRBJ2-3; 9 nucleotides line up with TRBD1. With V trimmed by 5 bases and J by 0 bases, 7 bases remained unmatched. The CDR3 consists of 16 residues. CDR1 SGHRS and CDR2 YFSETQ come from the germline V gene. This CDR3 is CASRPGTGSSTDTQYF. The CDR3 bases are TGCGCCAGCAGACCCGGGACAGGGTCTAGCACAGATACGCAGTATTTT.

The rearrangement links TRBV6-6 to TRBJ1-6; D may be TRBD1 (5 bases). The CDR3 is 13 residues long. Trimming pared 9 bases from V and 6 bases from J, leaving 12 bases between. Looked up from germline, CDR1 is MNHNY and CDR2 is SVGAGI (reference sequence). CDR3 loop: CASFRELNSPLHF. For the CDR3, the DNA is TGTGCCAGTTTCAGGGAACTTAATTCACCCCTCCACTTT.